A selection of T cell receptor beta chains follows, all from one sample in a study of blood T cell repertoires in COVID-19. Method: immunoSEQ multiplex PCR; TCRdb's copy keeps in-frame clones and lacks some. The sample has around 310,000 clones, approximately 90% seen once. The material sequenced was PBMCs or T cells enriched from blood (not recorded which). All receptors derive from a woman in her forties who had recovered from COVID-19. CDR3s include the opening cysteine and the closing phenylalanine or tryptophan. The D gene is left open where the match is weak. Clone size is stated in some rows and not others, as once, few, many or a class when expanded.

V	D	J	size	DNA	CDR3
TRBV11-2	TRBD1	TRBJ2-1	NA	TGTGCCAGCAGCTCGAGAGACAGGGGTTTCGGTGAGCAGTTCTTC	CASSSRDRGFGEQFF
TRBV5-1	TRBD2	TRBJ2-1	NA	TGCGCCAGCAGGCTGGGGCTAGCGGGGGCCAATGAGCAGTTCTTC	CASRLGLAGANEQFF
TRBV3-1/TRBV3-2	NA	TRBJ1-3	once	TGTGCCAGCAGCCAAGATGGTAGTTTAGACACCATATATTTT	CASSQDGSLDTIYF
TRBV10-2	NA	TRBJ2-2	NA	TGCGCCAGCAGTGGACTAGTGAACACCGGGGAGCTGTTTTTT	CASSGLVNTGELFF
TRBV27	TRBD1	TRBJ2-7	NA	TGTGCCAGCAGTCCAGACAGGGTGACCTACGAGCAGTACTTC	CASSPDRVTYEQYF
TRBV6-2/TRBV6-3	TRBD1	TRBJ1-5	NA	TGTGCCAGCAGTTACTACAGGGGTACGCCCCAGCATTTT	CASSYYRGTPQHF
TRBV24-1	NA	TRBJ2-7	NA	TGTGCCACCAGTGGCGCGGGGAGCTCCTACGAGCAGTACTTC	CATSGAGSSYEQYF
TRBV9	TRBD2	TRBJ2-1	NA	TGTGCCAGCAGCGCTAGCGGGAGTCCTCAATACAATGAGCAGTTCTTC	CASSASGSPQYNEQFF
TRBV7-8	NA	TRBJ2-3	NA	TGTGCCAGCGGTAGCGGATACACAGATACGCAGTATTTT	CASGSGYTDTQYF
TRBV19	NA	TRBJ1-1	NA	TGTGCCAGTAGCGGGGGGTCGATGAACACTGAAGCTTTCTTT	CASSGGSMNTEAFF
TRBV9	TRBD1	TRBJ1-1	NA	TGTGCCAGCAGCCCACGGACAGGGGGCATGAACACTGAAGCTTTCTTT	CASSPRTGGMNTEAFF
TRBV4-1	NA	TRBJ1-2	NA	TGCGCCAGCAGCCAGCTCTCGGGGGTACAGAGCTATGGCTACACCTTC	CASSQLSGVQSYGYTF
TRBV12-3/TRBV12-4	TRBD1	TRBJ1-5	NA	TGTGCCAGCAGCTTTCAGGGACAGGGGGGCCAGCATTTT	CASSFQGQGGQHF
TRBV11-3	NA	TRBJ2-1	NA	TGTGCCAGCAGCCCCGAGGGCGGGGCTACCTACAATGAGCAGTTCTTC	CASSPEGGATYNEQFF
TRBV27	NA	TRBJ2-3	NA	TGTGCCAGCAGTTTAGGAGTGGTTGGAGATACGCAGTATTTT	CASSLGVVGDTQYF
TRBV11-2	NA	TRBJ2-2	NA	TGTGCCAGCAGCTTATGGCGGGACACCGGGGAGCTGTTTTTT	CASSLWRDTGELFF
TRBV6-4	NA	TRBJ1-5	NA	TGTGCCAGCATCGGACCACAGGGAAATCAGCCCCAGCATTTT	CASIGPQGNQPQHF
TRBV28	TRBD2	TRBJ2-5	few	TGTGCCAGCAGTTCTTTAGGGACTAGCGGCTTTCAAACCCAGTACTTC	CASSSLGTSGFQTQYF
TRBV25-1	NA	TRBJ2-5	many	TGTGCCAGCAGTGGAGAAGGGAGCAAGACCCAGTACTTC	CASSGEGSKTQYF
TRBV27	NA	TRBJ2-7	NA	TGTGCCAGCAGTCAGCAGGGTTTCACCTACGAGCAGTACTTC	CASSQQGFTYEQYF
TRBV4-3	NA	TRBJ2-7	NA	TGCGCCAGCAGCCAAGATCTCTCCGCGGACTACTCCTACGAGCAGTACTTC	CASSQDLSADYSYEQYF
TRBV18	NA	TRBJ1-2	NA	TGTGCCAGCTCACCCGACACCAACTATGGCTACACCTTC	CASSPDTNYGYTF
TRBV5-1	NA	TRBJ2-1	once	TGCGCCAGCAGCTTTATGGCAAATGAGCAGTTCTTC	CASSFMANEQFF
TRBV19	NA	TRBJ2-7	NA	TGTGCCAGTAGCGGGTTGACAGTTTACGAGCAGTACTTC	CASSGLTVYEQYF
TRBV3-1/TRBV3-2	TRBD2	TRBJ2-1	NA	TGTGCCAGCAGCGTCACTACGGGGGGGGCCAAGAATGAGCAGTTCTTC	CASSVTTGGAKNEQFF
TRBV7-9	NA	TRBJ1-6	NA	TGTGCCAGCAGCTTACTGGGGGCCGATTCACCCCTCCACTTT	CASSLLGADSPLHF
TRBV7-9	TRBD1	TRBJ2-1	NA	TGTGCCAGCAGCTTAGGGACAGGGGGCTTTAACAATGAGCAGTTCTTC	CASSLGTGGFNNEQFF
TRBV4-3	NA	TRBJ2-7	NA	TGCGCCAGCAGCCAAGATTGGCGGGGGCGCGAGCAGTACTTC	CASSQDWRGREQYF
TRBV3-1/TRBV3-2	NA	TRBJ2-1	once	TGTGCCAGCAGCCAAGAGAGCGGAGCCTACAATGAGCAGTTCTTC	CASSQESGAYNEQFF
TRBV24-1	TRBD1	TRBJ1-2	NA	TGTGCCACCAGTGATAGGGACAGGGCGTATGGCTACACCTTC	CATSDRDRAYGYTF
TRBV7-3	TRBD2	TRBJ2-2	few	TGTGCCAGCAGCTCGGGACTAGCGGTCGGGGAGCTGTTTTTT	CASSSGLAVGELFF
TRBV6-5	NA	TRBJ1-1	NA	TGTGCCAGCAGTTACCTGACAGAAGCTTTCTTT	CASSYLTEAFF
TRBV6-2/TRBV6-3	TRBD2	TRBJ2-7	NA	TGTGCCAGCAGTTACTCGAGGCGGGAGGGCCACGAGCAGTACTTC	CASSYSRREGHEQYF
TRBV7-9	NA	TRBJ1-1	NA	TGTGCCAGCAGCTCAACTTCTCCCCAGGCTGAAGCTTTCTTT	CASSSTSPQAEAFF